The 20 T cell receptor beta chains below all came from one sample that was sequenced in a study of tumor-infiltrating lymphocytes in primary liver carcinoma. Taking about 17-31 mg of unsorted bulk tissue, the authors co-extracted RNA and DNA. Reverse transcription of roughly 470 ng total RNA with a constant-region primer produced TCR beta cDNA. Three-round nested multiplex PCR performed with slightly modified ARM-PCR produced the TCR beta libraries. Investigators reported that the first two PCR rounds, at roughly 11 cycles each, used TRBV1-TRBV30 forward primers with a C-beta reverse primer. MiXCR, run by TCRdb on the multiplex PCR reads, gives a single entry per CDR3 protein. The sample shows some 95,000 distinct CDR3 sequences, approximately 68% of them seen only once. The specimen was tumor-adjacent normal liver tissue. These receptors originate from a middle-aged man with primary liver carcinoma and hepatitis B virus infection.

Concerning this clonotype: A much larger clone sits a single nucleotide away, making a read error possible. CDR3 DNA sequence: TGTGCCATCAGCCAGGGAAGGGGCGACTATGGCTGCACCTTC. This gives the protein CAISQGRGDYGCTF. V and J are TRBV10-3 and TRBJ1-2; TRBD1 might be the D (5 bases). CDR1 ENHRY and CDR2 SYGVKD come from the germline V gene. The CDR3 totals 14 residues.

Of note for this clonotype: Relative to the germline gene, one junction end is altered; a read error may explain this. V and J are TRBV11-2 and TRBJ2-7; D might be TRBD1 (6 bases). CDR1 is SGHAT, CDR2 FQNNGV, per germline. The CDR3 consists of 14 residues. In DNA form, the CDR3 reads TGTGCCAGCAGCCCCCAACAGGGTGCGGTTGTGCAGAACTTC. It yields the protein CASSPQQGAVVQNF. The full variable domain, rest sourced from reference TRBV11-2 and TRBJ2-7, is EAGVAQSPRYKIIEKRQSVAFWCNPISGHATLYWYQQILGQGPKLLIQFQNNGVVDDSQLPKDRFSAERLKGVDSTLKIQPAKLEDSAVYLCASSPQQGAVVQNFGPGTRLTVT.

The chain links TRBV5-4 to TRBJ2-3; D not resolved. CDR3 length equals 15 residues. The germline gives CDR1 SGHNT, CDR2 YYREEE (reference sequence). Here the CDR3 reads CTGSLSNRLTDTQYF. CDR3 sequence (DNA): TGTACCGGCAGCTTGTCTAACCGCCTGACAGATACGCAGTATTTT.

Concerning this clonotype: At one boundary the junction diverges from the germline segment, which might be a read error. V usage is TRBV11-2 and J usage is TRBJ2-1; weak D call: TRBD2 (5 bases). Germline-derived CDR1 and CDR2 are SGHAT and FQNNGV. The CDR3 has 16 residues. This CDR3 is CASSTQEDWSKNEQSF. CDR3 bases: TGTGCCAGCAGCACCCAAGAGGACTGGAGCAAGAATGAGCAGTCCTTC.

The genes are TRBV12-3 or TRBV12-4 and TRBJ2-7; D is possibly TRBD2 (6 bases). The CDR3 runs 13 residues. CDR3 in DNA: TGTGCTAGCGGACTAACAGACTCCTACGAGCAGTACTTC. This encodes CASGLTDSYEQYF.

V gene TRBV29-1 combines with J gene TRBJ1-2; TRBD1 agrees at 10 bases. The CDR3 has 15 residues. Germline V gives CDR1 SQVTM, CDR2 ANQGSEA. Losses at the gene ends were 7 bases for V and 3 bases for J; bases not matched to a gene: 11. The CDR3 loop is CSAGDRGGLDYGYTF. The CDR3 nucleotides are TGCAGCGCTGGGGACAGGGGAGGCCTGGACTATGGCTACACCTTC.

The sample holds a few counts of this clonotype. Since a much larger clone is just one base distant, this may be a read error. This chain connects TRBV10-3 to TRBJ2-1, with D hard to call. The CDR3 runs 13 residues. The germline gives CDR1 ENHRY, CDR2 SYGVKD. V lost 5 bases to trimming and J lost 5 bases, with 10 bases between them. The CDR3 DNA reads as TGTGCCATCAGTCCCTACCCAGACAATGAGCAGTTCTTC. The encoded protein is CAISPYPDNEQFF.

This clonotype was recorded many times. This chain links TRBV5-6 with TRBJ2-2, with unresolved D. The CDR3 is made up of 15 amino acids. Trimming removed 0 bases from V and 5 bases from J, with 11 bases in between. Per germline, CDR1 SGHDT and CDR2 YYEEEE. CDR3 loop: CASSLGRILTGELFF. The DNA of the CDR3 is TGTGCCAGCAGCTTGGGGCGGATACTAACCGGGGAGCTGTTTTTT.

Regarding this clonotype: Relative to the germline gene, one junction end is altered; a read error may explain this. The V call is TRBV29-1, the J call TRBJ2-5; D possibly corresponds to TRBD2 (5 bases). CDR1 and CDR2 from the germline V gene are SQVTM and ANQGSEA. CDR3 length: 12 amino acids. The CDR3 DNA sequence: TGCAGCATTGATGGACTCCAAGAGACCAAGTACTTC. Translated: CSIDGLQETKYF. Filled out from reference TRBV29-1 and TRBJ2-5, the complete variable domain reads SAVISQKPSRDICQRGTSLTIQCQVDSQVTMMFWYRQQPGQSLTLIATANQGSEATYESGFVIDKFPISRPNLTFSTLTVSNMSPEDSSIYLCSIDGLQETKYFGPGTRLLVL.

This clonotype was seen repeatedly, ten times or more. The chain employs TRBV24-1 and TRBJ2-3, with a possible D match to TRBD2 (5 bases). V lost 5 bases and J 2 bases, leaving 16 bases between the germline ends. Germline V gene lookup returns CDR1 KGHDR and CDR2 SFDVKD. This CDR3 has 16 residues. The CDR3 DNA is TGTGCCACCAGTGGCCCCGGACTGCTCATCACAGATACGCAGTATTTT. Translating it yields CATSGPGLLITDTQYF.

J is TRBJ2-5 and V is TRBV11-2; D is undetermined. The CDR3 runs to 17 residues. Germline V gives CDR1 SGHAT, CDR2 FQNNGV. The V end was cut by 4 bases, the J end by 0 bases, with 18 bases between. This CDR3 is CASSSETSNFNQETQYF. The DNA for the CDR3 is TGTGCCAGCAGCTCCGAGACATCTAATTTTAACCAAGAGACCCAGTACTTC. The complete variable domain, with remaining parts taken from reference TRBV11-2 and TRBJ2-5, reads EAGVAQSPRYKIIEKRQSVAFWCNPISGHATLYWYQQILGQGPKLLIQFQNNGVVDDSQLPKDRFSAERLKGVDSTLKIQPAKLEDSAVYLCASSSETSNFNQETQYFGPGTRLLVL.

A few counts support this clonotype. The CDR3: CASSQRALNSNQPQHF. The CDR3 region has the DNA TGCGCCAGCAGCCAGAGGGCACTTAATAGCAATCAGCCCCAGCATTTT. V and J are TRBV4-1 and TRBJ1-5; D gene ambiguous. Germline CDR1 reads MGHRA; CDR2 reads YSYEKL. The CDR3 consists of 16 residues. V shed 3 bases and J shed 0 bases, with 12 bases lying between them.

Notes on this clonotype: Germline is not matched at one junction end, which may reflect a read error. This chain joins TRBV4-1 and TRBJ2-4; 8 nucleotides align to TRBD2. Germline assignment: CDR1 MGHRA and CDR2 YSYEKL. There are 15 residues in the CDR3. The CDR3 DNA sequence: TGCACCAGCAGTCCGGGAGGGGGGGCCAAAAACATTCAGTACTTC. Its translation is CTSSPGGGAKNIQYF.

This clonotype was seen only once. The chain has TRBV11-2 and TRBJ1-1, with TRBD1 matching over 7 bases. Germline CDR1 is SGHAT and CDR2 is FQNNGV. The CDR3 length is 13 residues. V lost 6 bases to trimming and J lost 4 bases; unmatched junction nucleotides: 5. The CDR3: CASSMNRGTEAFF. In DNA, the CDR3 is TGTGCCAGCAGTATGAACAGGGGCACTGAAGCTTTCTTT.

Details on this clonotype: The CDR3 end shows no conserved phenylalanine or tryptophan, and so a read error is likely. J is TRBJ2-1 and V is TRBV28; 7 bases match TRBD2. Germline CDR1 is MDHEN and CDR2 is SYDVKM. The CDR3 length is 15 residues. The CDR3 DNA reads TGTACCAGCAGTCCGCGAGCGGGAAGCTACAATGAGCAGTTCCTC. This translates into CTSSPRAGSYNEQFL.

Worth noting for this clonotype: Without the conserved terminal phenylalanine or tryptophan, this CDR3 likely stems from a read error. The chain links TRBV12-3 or TRBV12-4 to TRBJ1-1; TRBD1 is a possible D gene (5 bases). V was clipped by 3 bases and J by 8 bases, with 10 bases between them. This CDR3 contains 12 residues. CDR3 sequence (DNA): TGTGCCAGCAGTTTTGGGGCCACCGAAGCTTTCTCT. Translating it yields CASSFGATEAFS.

There are many counts of this clonotype. The rearrangement links TRBV4-1 to TRBJ2-5; 9 nucleotides match TRBD1. Germline CDR1 MGHRA, CDR2 YSYEKL. The CDR3 runs to 16 residues. V was clipped by 3 bases and J by 4 bases; unmatched bases: 9. The CDR3, as DNA: TGCGCCAGCAGCCACCATAACAGGGGGCGCGTAGAGACCCAGTACTTC. This sequence encodes CASSHHNRGRVETQYF.

This clonotype showed up just a few times. The genes are TRBV28 and TRBJ1-5; possibly TRBD1 for D (5 bases). The length of the CDR3 is 18 residues. In germline, CDR1 is MDHEN, CDR2 SYDVKM. V lost 2 bases and J 6 bases, leaving 23 bases between the germline ends. CDR3 DNA: TGTGCCAGCAGTTTACCATTCGGGGCAAGGGGAAGTCGTCAGCCCCAGCATTTT. This translates into CASSLPFGARGSRQPQHF.

This clonotype was observed many times. The chain combines TRBV12-3 or TRBV12-4 with TRBJ1-4; TRBD1 matches 7 bases. The CDR3 runs to 16 residues. V gave up 4 bases and J gave up 5 bases; unmatched junction bases: 10. CDR3 loop: CASSSPTGTVNEKLFF. In DNA, the CDR3 is TGTGCCAGCAGTTCCCCTACCGGGACAGTCAATGAAAAACTGTTTTTT.

Comments on this clonotype: This may be a read error: a much more frequent sequence differs by one nucleotide. V is TRBV29-1 and J is TRBJ2-1; D assignment may be TRBD1 or TRBD2 (6 bases each). The CDR3 has 14 amino acids. Trimming stripped 7 bases from V and 5 bases from J, with 18 bases between. Germline assignment: CDR1 SQVTM and CDR2 ANQGSEA. CDR3 in DNA: TGCAGCGCTCTGAGGGGGGCAGGGAACAATGAGCAGTTCTTC. Protein sequence: CSALRGAGNNEQFF.